One sample yielded the 21 T cell receptor beta chains listed below, sequenced in a study of CD8 T cells in Susac syndrome. RNA in amounts of roughly 0.5 to 1 ug was reverse transcribed with random hexamers. Each CDR3 protein is one row after TCRdb ran MiXCR on the immunoSEQ multiplex PCR reads. The sample includes 350,000 to 550,000 distinct CDR3 sequences, 85% of them seen just once. Sequencing was performed on CD8+ T cells from PBMCs. The receptor set was obtained from a human donor with multiple sclerosis.

CDR3 sequence reads: CASRPLAGGTDTQYF. In DNA, the CDR3 is TGCGCCAGCAGACCACTAGCGGGGGGCACAGATACGCAGTATTTT. The chain uses TRBV10-2 and TRBJ2-3; TRBD2 matches at 11 bases. V lost 6 bases to trimming and J lost 1 base; unmatched junction nucleotides: 3. Germline-derived CDR1 and CDR2 are WSHSY and SAAADI. The CDR3 totals 15 residues.

V and J are TRBV10-2 and TRBJ2-5; 8 nucleotides line up with TRBD1. The CDR3 runs to 19 residues. Germline V lookup: CDR1 WSHSY, CDR2 SAAADI. V shed 2 bases, J shed 2 bases, and the junction held 16 bases outside the gene matches. The CDR3 sequence is CASSERTGTFPLAQETQYF. The CDR3, as DNA: TGCGCCAGCAGTGAGAGGACAGGGACTTTCCCATTGGCGCAAGAGACCCAGTACTTC.

The CDR3 loop reads CASSSGLGADTQYF. The DNA for the CDR3 is TGTGCCAGCAGTTCAGGGCTTGGGGCAGATACGCAGTATTTT. V and J are TRBV12-3 or TRBV12-4 and TRBJ2-3; tentative D call: TRBD1 (5 bases). The length of the CDR3 is 14 residues. The V end was cut by 4 bases, the J end by 4 bases, with 12 bases between.

This clonotype was recorded once. The chain carries TRBV11-2 and TRBJ2-5; D is unresolved. Trimming left V 1 base short and J 5 bases short, with 17 bases between. Germline CDR1 SGHAT, CDR2 FQNNGV. The CDR3 sequence is 16 residues long. The DNA for the CDR3 is TGTGCCAGCAGCTTAGGAGCTTGGGTTTTGGGCGAGACCCAGTACTTC. Its protein is CASSLGAWVLGETQYF.

The V gene is TRBV27, the J gene TRBJ2-7, with TRBD2 identical over 8 bases. Germline lookup yields CDR1 MNHEY and CDR2 SMNVEV (reference sequence). The CDR3 loop spans 15 amino acids. V gave up 0 bases and J gave up 3 bases; unmatched junction bases: 4. CDR3 sequence: CASSLSGTRGYEQYF. DNA of the CDR3: TGTGCCAGCAGTTTATCGGGGACTAGGGGCTACGAGCAGTACTTC.

The rearrangement links TRBV2 to TRBJ2-1; TRBD2 agrees at 9 bases. J was trimmed by 10 bases and V by 4 bases; bases with no gene match: 5. This CDR3 is 13 amino acids long. Germline assignment: CDR1 SNHLY and CDR2 FYNNEI. CDR3 in DNA: TGTGCCAGCAGTGGTCCGGCGGGAGGGGAGCAGTTCTTC. This codes for CASSGPAGGEQFF.

This chain links TRBV27 with TRBJ2-1, with D perhaps matching TRBD2 (5 bases). Trimming cost V 5 bases and J 5 bases, with 16 bases left between them. The germline gives CDR1 MNHEY, CDR2 SMNVEV (reference sequence). The CDR3 covers 15 residues. The CDR3 spells CASSVTPGVHNEQFF. CDR3 nucleotides: TGTGCCAGCAGTGTGACCCCCGGGGTCCACAATGAGCAGTTCTTC.

V gene TRBV27 combines with J gene TRBJ1-4, with TRBD1 matching 8 bases. After removal of 1 base from V and 8 bases from J, the junction contained 3 bases not matched to a gene. Germline V gene data show CDR1 as MNHEY and CDR2 as SMNVEV (reference sequence). CDR3 length: 14 amino acids. The CDR3 region is CASSLYRGEEKLFF. As DNA, the CDR3 is TGTGCCAGCAGTTTATACAGGGGGGAGGAAAAACTGTTTTTT.

The CDR3 DNA follows: TGTGCCAGCAGTTTGGAGGACAGGAATGAAAAACTGTTTTTT. Its protein product is CASSLEDRNEKLFF. V usage is TRBV28 and J usage is TRBJ1-4, with 7 bases that match TRBD1. Looked up from germline, CDR1 is MDHEN and CDR2 is SYDVKM. The ends lost 3 bases at V and 5 bases at J; junction bases unmatched: 3. CDR3 size: 14 residues.

The rearrangement uses TRBV6-4 and TRBJ2-7; no firm D call. Germline loops: CDR1 MRHNA, CDR2 SNTAGT. The CDR3 contains 14 residues. The V end was cut by 5 bases, the J end by 2 bases, with 13 bases between. CDR3 sequence: CASSPAAGAYEQYF. The CDR3 DNA sequence: TGTGCCAGCAGTCCCGCCGCAGGAGCCTACGAGCAGTACTTC.

The gene calls are TRBV2 and TRBJ2-6, with D perhaps matching TRBD2 (5 bases). There are 16 residues in the CDR3. Trimming left V 5 bases short and J 0 bases short, with 11 bases between. Germline V CDR1 and CDR2: SNHLY, FYNNEI. The chain's CDR3 is CASSPWRSSGANVLTF. The CDR3 DNA reads TGTGCCAGCAGTCCTTGGAGGAGCTCTGGGGCCAACGTCCTGACTTTC.

This chain links TRBV5-6 with TRBJ1-2, with D maybe TRBD1 (6 bases). CDR1 and CDR2 (germline): SGHDT, YYEEEE. With 3 bases removed from V and 4 bases from J, the gap between germline ends came to 13 bases. This CDR3 has 14 amino acids. Written as DNA, the CDR3 is TGTGCCAGCAGCTCGGAAGACAGGCCCTATGGCTACACCTTC. It specifies CASSSEDRPYGYTF.

This sequence joins TRBV4-1 and TRBJ1-5, with 8 bases matching TRBD1. Per germline, CDR1 MGHRA and CDR2 YSYEKL. The length of the CDR3 is 15 residues. Germline trimming cut 5 bases from V and 7 bases from J; bases unmatched to any gene: 10. The CDR3 is CASSLQPGGGQPQHF. The CDR3 region has the DNA TGCGCCAGCAGCTTGCAACCAGGGGGCGGACAGCCCCAGCATTTT.

The chain links TRBV30 to TRBJ1-1; 8 bases match TRBD1. Germline CDR1 is GTSNPN and CDR2 is SVGIG (reference sequence). This CDR3 spans 17 amino acids. V dropped 4 bases and J dropped 5; count of bases not matched to a gene: 18. The CDR3 here is CAWTDIDRGSLGTEAFF. The CDR3 DNA sequence: TGTGCCTGGACTGACATCGACAGGGGCTCCCTGGGGACTGAAGCTTTCTTT.

This clonotype was detected a few times. The rearrangement uses TRBV7-2 and TRBJ1-4; 9 nucleotides match TRBD1. This CDR3 region has 14 residues. J was trimmed by 7 bases and V by 4 bases; bases with no gene match: 4. Germline CDR1 SGHTA, CDR2 FQGNSA. For the CDR3, the DNA is TGTGCCAGCAGCTCGGACAGGGGAGGTGAAAAACTGTTTTTT. It yields the protein CASSSDRGGEKLFF.

The chain couples TRBV11-2 to TRBJ2-2; no clear D gene. V was cut by 3 bases and J by 6 bases, with 8 bases left in between. This CDR3 is built from 13 residues. The germline V gene encodes CDR1 SGHAT and CDR2 FQNNGV. CDR3 loop: CASSFSLAGELFF. The CDR3 bases are TGTGCCAGCAGCTTTAGCCTCGCCGGGGAGCTGTTTTTT.

This clonotype was picked up one time. This chain links TRBV4-1 with TRBJ2-5; D remains ambiguous. Per germline, CDR1 MGHRA and CDR2 YSYEKL. The V end was cut by 0 bases, the J end by 1 base, with 6 bases between. The CDR3 length is 14 residues. CDR3 nucleotide sequence: TGCGCCAGCAGCCAAGAAGGCGTCCAAGAGACCCAGTACTTC. Encoded protein: CASSQEGVQETQYF.

The rearrangement joins TRBV2 to TRBJ1-2; D may be TRBD1 (5 bases). Trimming stripped 8 bases from V and 4 bases from J, with 8 bases between. This CDR3 region has 11 residues. The germline V gene encodes CDR1 SNHLY and CDR2 FYNNEI. In DNA, the CDR3 is TGTGCCAGCCGGGGGGGCTATGGCTACACCTTC. Translating it yields CASRGGYGYTF.

The chain joins TRBV5-1 to TRBJ2-7; the D is unclear. Germline loops: CDR1 SGHRS, CDR2 YFSETQ. The CDR3 loop spans 16 amino acids. The ends were cut back, 0 bases at V and 0 bases at J, with 13 bases in the middle. In DNA, the CDR3 is TGCGCCAGCAGCTTGGGGGTGACCTGGACCTCCTACGAGCAGTACTTC. Encoded protein: CASSLGVTWTSYEQYF.

The chain carries TRBV4-1 and TRBJ1-1; D possibly corresponds to TRBD1 (6 bases). This CDR3 region has 17 residues. V shed 1 base and J shed 7 bases, with 22 bases lying between them. CDR1 is MGHRA, CDR2 YSYEKL, per germline. CDR3 bases: TGCGCCAGCAGCCAAGCACCGGGACACCGCATGACAGTTGAAGCTTTCTTT. This codes for CASSQAPGHRMTVEAFF.

The genes are TRBV27 and TRBJ2-7; 9 nucleotides agree with TRBD1. V lost 6 bases, J lost 1 base, and 4 bases stayed unmatched. The germline gives CDR1 MNHEY, CDR2 SMNVEV (reference sequence). CDR3 size: 14 residues. The DNA for the CDR3 is TGTGCCAGCAGGGACAGGGGTACGTCCTACGAGCAGTACTTC. This encodes CASRDRGTSYEQYF.